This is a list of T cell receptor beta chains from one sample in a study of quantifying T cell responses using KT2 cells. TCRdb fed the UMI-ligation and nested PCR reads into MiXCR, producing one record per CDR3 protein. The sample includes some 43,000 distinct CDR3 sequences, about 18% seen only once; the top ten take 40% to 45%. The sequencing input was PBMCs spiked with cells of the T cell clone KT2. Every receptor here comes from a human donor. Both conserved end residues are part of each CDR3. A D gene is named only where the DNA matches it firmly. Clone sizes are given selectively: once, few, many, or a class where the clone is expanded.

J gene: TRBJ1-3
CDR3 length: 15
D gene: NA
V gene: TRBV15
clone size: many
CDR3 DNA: TGTGCCACCAGCAGAGATCGAACAGGCGGAAACACCATATATTTT
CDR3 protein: CATSRDRTGGNTIYF

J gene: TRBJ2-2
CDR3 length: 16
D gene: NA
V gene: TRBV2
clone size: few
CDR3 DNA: TGTGCCAGCAGGAACAGGGCACTCTCGAACACCGGGGAGCTGTTTTTT
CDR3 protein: CASRNRALSNTGELFF

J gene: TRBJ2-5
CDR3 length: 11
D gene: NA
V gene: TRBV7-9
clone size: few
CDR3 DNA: TGTGCCAGCAGCTTTGCGGAGACCCAGTACTTC
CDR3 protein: CASSFAETQYF

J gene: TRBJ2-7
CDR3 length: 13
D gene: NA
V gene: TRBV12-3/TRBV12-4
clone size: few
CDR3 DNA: TGTGCCAGCAGTTTAGGGGTAGGCTACGAGCAGTACTTC
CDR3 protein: CASSLGVGYEQYF

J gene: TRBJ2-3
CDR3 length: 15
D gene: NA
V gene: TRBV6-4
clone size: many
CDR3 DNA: TGTGCCAGCAGTGAAGGAGAGACCAGCACAGATACGCAGTATTTT
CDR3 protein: CASSEGETSTDTQYF

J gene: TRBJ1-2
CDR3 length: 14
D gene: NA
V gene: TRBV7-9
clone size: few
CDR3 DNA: TGTGCCAGCAGAACCACTGGGAAGGGAAAAGGCTACACCTTC
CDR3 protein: CASRTTGKGKGYTF

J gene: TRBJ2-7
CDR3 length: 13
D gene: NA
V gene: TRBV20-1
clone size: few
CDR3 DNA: TGCAGTGCTAGAGAGAGCGCCACCTACGAGCAGTACTTC
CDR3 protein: CSARESATYEQYF

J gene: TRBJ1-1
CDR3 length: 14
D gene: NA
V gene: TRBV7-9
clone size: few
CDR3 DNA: TGTGCCAGCAGCTTTGGAGGGGCCAACACTGAAGCTTTCTTT
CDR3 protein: CASSFGGANTEAFF

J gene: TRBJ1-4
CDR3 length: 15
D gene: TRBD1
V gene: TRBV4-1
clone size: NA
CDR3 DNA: TGCGCCAGCAGCCAAGTGGGACAGACTAATGAAAAACTGTTTTTT
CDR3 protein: CASSQVGQTNEKLFF

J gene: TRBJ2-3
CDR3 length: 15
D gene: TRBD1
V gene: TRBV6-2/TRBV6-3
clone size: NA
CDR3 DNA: TGTGCCAGCCCTATAGGGGACAGGGGGCCAGATACGCAGTATTTT
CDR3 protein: CASPIGDRGPDTQYF

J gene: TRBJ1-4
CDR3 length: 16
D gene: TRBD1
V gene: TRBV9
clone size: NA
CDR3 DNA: TGTGCCAGCAGCGTAGAGTCCGGACAGGGTAATGAAAAACTGTTTTTT
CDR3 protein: CASSVESGQGNEKLFF

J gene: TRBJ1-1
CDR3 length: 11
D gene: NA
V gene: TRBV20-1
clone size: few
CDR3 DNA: TGCAGTGCTTTAGATAACACTGAAGCTTTCTTT
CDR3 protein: CSALDNTEAFF

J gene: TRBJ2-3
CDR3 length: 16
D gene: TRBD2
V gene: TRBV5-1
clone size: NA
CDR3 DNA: TGCGCCAGCAGCTCGGGGTGGCGGGGGGACACAGATACGCAGTATTTT
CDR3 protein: CASSSGWRGDTDTQYF

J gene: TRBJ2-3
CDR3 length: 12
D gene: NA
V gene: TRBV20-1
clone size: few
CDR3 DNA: TGCAGTGCTATGACCAACACAGATACGCAGTATTTT
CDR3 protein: CSAMTNTDTQYF

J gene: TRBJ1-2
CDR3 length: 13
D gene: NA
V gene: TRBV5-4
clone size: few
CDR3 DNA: TGTGCCAGCAGTAGGGCCCTCCTCTATGGCTACACCTTC
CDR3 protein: CASSRALLYGYTF

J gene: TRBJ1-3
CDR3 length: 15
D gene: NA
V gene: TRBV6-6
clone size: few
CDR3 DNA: TGTGCCAGCAGTTACGTCCCGGGACGAGGGAACACCATATATTTT
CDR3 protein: CASSYVPGRGNTIYF

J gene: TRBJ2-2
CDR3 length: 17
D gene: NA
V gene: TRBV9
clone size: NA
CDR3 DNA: TGTGCCAGCAGCTACCCCCGGCGGGGATGGAACACCGGGGAGCTGTTTTTT
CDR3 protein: CASSYPRRGWNTGELFF

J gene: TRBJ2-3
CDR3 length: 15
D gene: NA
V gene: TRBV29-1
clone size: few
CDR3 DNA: TGCAGCGCCCACGTAAGCAGGGGCTCTGGAGATACGCAGTATTTT
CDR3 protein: CSAHVSRGSGDTQYF

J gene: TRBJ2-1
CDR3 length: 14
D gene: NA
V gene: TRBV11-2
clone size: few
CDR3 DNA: TGTGCCAGCAGCTTAGATTGGACTGCGGGTGAGCAGTTCTTC
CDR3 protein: CASSLDWTAGEQFF

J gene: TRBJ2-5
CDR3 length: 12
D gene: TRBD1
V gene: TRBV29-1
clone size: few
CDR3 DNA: TGCAGCCTACGACAGGGGCGGGAGACCCAGTACTTC
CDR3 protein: CSLRQGRETQYF

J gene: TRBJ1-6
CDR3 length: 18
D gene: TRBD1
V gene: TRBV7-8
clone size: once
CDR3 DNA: TGTGCCAGCAGCTCAATGGGACAGGGGAACCGCCCTAATTCACCCCTCCACTTT
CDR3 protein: CASSSMGQGNRPNSPLHF

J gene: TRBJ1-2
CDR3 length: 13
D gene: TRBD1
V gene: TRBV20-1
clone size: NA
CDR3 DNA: TGCAGTGCTACGGAACAGGGGTCCTATGGCTACACCTTC
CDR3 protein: CSATEQGSYGYTF

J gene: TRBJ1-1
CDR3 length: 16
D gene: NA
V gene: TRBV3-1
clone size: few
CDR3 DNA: TGTGCCAGCAGCCAACCTGCTAACAGGGTGAACACTGAAGCTTTCTTT
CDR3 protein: CASSQPANRVNTEAFF

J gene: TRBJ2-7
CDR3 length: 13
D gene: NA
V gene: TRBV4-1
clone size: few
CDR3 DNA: TGCGCCAGCAGCCAAGAGGGCTTTTACGAGCAGTACTTC
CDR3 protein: CASSQEGFYEQYF

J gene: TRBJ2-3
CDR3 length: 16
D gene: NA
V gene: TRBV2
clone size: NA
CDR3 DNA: TGTGCCAGCAGTGAACTTTCGGCAGCGAGCACAGATACGCAGTATTTT
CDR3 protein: CASSELSAASTDTQYF

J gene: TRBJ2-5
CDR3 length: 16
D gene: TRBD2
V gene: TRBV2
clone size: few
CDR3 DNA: TGTGCCAGCAGCCCTTCCCCGGGACTATCTCAAGAGACCCAGTACTTC
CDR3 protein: CASSPSPGLSQETQYF

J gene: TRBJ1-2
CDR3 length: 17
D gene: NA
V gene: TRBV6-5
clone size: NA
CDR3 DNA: TGTGCCAGCAGTTCCGCACAGGGAACAGGGAGAGGCTATGGCTACACCTTC
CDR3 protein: CASSSAQGTGRGYGYTF

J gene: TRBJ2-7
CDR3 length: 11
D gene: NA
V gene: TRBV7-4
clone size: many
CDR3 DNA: TGTGCCAGCAGCTTAGACTACGAGCAGTACTTC
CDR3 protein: CASSLDYEQYF

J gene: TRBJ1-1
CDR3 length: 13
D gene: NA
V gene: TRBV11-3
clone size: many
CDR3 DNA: TGTGCCAGCAGCTTAGAAGGGGGTACTGAAGCTTTCTTT
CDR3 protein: CASSLEGGTEAFF

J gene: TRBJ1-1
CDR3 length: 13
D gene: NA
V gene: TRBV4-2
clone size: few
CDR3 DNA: TGTGCCAGCAGCCGCCAAATGAACACTGAAGCTTTCTTT
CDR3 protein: CASSRQMNTEAFF

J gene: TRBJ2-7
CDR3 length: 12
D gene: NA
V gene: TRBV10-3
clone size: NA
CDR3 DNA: TGTGCCATCAGCCGCGGCTCCTACGAGCAGTACTTC
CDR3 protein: CAISRGSYEQYF

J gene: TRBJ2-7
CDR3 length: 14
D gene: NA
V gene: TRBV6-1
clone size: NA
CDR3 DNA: TGTGCCAGCAGTAACCGGGACGGGGCCTACGAGCAGTACTTC
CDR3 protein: CASSNRDGAYEQYF